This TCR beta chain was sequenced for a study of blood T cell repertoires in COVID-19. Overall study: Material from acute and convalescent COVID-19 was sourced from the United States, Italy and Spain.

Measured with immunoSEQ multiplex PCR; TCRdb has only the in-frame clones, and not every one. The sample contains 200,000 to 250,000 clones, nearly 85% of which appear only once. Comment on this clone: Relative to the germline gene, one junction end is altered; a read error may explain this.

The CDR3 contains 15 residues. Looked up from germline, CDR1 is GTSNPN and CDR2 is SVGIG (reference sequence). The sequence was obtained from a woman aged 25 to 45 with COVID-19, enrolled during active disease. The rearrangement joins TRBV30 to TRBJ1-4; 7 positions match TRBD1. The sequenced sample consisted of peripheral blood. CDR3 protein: CAWTPTDRINEKLFF. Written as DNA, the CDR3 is TGTGCCTGGACCCCAACGGACAGGATTAATGAAAAGCTGTTTTTT.